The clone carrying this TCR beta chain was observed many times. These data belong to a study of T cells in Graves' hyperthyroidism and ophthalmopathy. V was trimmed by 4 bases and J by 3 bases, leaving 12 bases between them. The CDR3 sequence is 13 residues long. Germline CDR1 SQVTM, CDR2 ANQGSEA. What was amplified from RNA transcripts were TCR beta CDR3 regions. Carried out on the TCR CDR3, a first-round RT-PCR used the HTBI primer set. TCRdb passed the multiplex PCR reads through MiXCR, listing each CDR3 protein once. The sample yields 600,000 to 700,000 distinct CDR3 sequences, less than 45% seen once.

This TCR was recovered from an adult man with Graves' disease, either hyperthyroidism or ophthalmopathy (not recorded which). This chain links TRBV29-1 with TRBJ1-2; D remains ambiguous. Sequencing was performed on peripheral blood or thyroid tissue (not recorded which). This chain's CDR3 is CSVVNKPDYGYTF. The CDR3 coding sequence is TGCAGCGTTGTGAACAAACCCGACTATGGCTACACCTTC.